This T cell receptor beta chain originates from a study of identical twins. Worth noting for this clonotype: What it recognizes is unknown.

Overall study findings and caveats: A cross-sectional statistical analysis, not follow-up of the same donors, supported the conclusions.

A universal primer site arose from template switching, and cDNA bore unique molecular identifiers. TCRdb reprocessed the 5' RACE reads via MiXCR and lists one record per CDR3 protein. The sample includes 1.5 million to 2 million distinct CDR3 sequences, less than 40% of them seen just once. Germline V gene sequence: CDR1 DFQATT, CDR2 SNEGSKA (reference sequence). Trimming removed 0 bases from V and 9 bases from J; junction bases left unmatched: 17. This CDR3 comprises 18 residues. The chain has TRBV20-1 and TRBJ2-1; 10 bases match TRBD2. Input material: cord blood. The clonotype originates from a newborn girl in good health. This CDR3 is CSARDRGTASGSYSEQFF. CDR3 sequence (DNA): TGCAGTGCTAGAGATCGGGGAACGGCTAGCGGGAGTTATAGTGAGCAGTTCTTC.